Listed here are 25 T cell receptor beta chains from one sample, sequenced in a study of early T cells in non-severe SARS-CoV-2 infection. TCRdb redid the calling of the 5' RACE reads with MiXCR, one entry per CDR3 protein. Among fewer than 100,000 distinct CDR3 sequences listed, about 16% were seen once. Sequencing was done on a sample of whole blood. These TCRs come from an adult who was a healthcare worker with PCR-confirmed SARS-CoV-2 infection or an uninfected control (not recorded which).

This clonotype was seen a few times. The chain links TRBV2 to TRBJ1-2; 8 bases map to TRBD1. The CDR3 runs 15 residues. Germline V gene lookup returns CDR1 SNHLY and CDR2 FYNNEI. V lost 6 bases, J lost 4 bases, and 10 bases stayed unmatched. The CDR3 region has the DNA TGTGCCAGCAGCTACACGGACAGGGAAATCTATGGCTACACCTTC. Its protein is CASSYTDREIYGYTF.

J is TRBJ2-7 and V is TRBV10-3, with 9 bases aligning to TRBD1. The CDR3 has 16 amino acids. Germline V lookup: CDR1 ENHRY, CDR2 SYGVKD. Trimming took 6 bases from V and 3 from J; bases not matched to a gene: 12. DNA of the CDR3: TGTGCCATCAGACCGGGACAGGGTCAGACGATCTACGAGCAGTACTTC. Amino acids: CAIRPGQGQTIYEQYF.

This clonotype was recorded many times. CDR3 nucleotides: TGCAGCGTTGATTCGGGACATCCGAACGGAGGGGAGCTGTTTTTT. Translated: CSVDSGHPNGGELFF. The rearrangement joins TRBV29-1 to TRBJ2-2, with a possible D match to TRBD1 (6 bases). V was trimmed by 3 bases and J by 8 bases, leaving 19 bases between them. The germline gives CDR1 SQVTM, CDR2 ANQGSEA. This CDR3 comprises 15 residues.

This clonotype was seen a handful of times. This chain connects TRBV14 to TRBJ2-5, with 7 bases that match TRBD2. The CDR3 totals 15 residues. Trimming cost V 5 bases and J 5 bases; bases outside gene matches: 11. Germline CDR1 SGHDN, CDR2 FVKESK. The CDR3 bases are TGTGCCAGCAGCGGAACTCTAGCGGCCCTGGAGACCCAGTACTTC. Protein: CASSGTLAALETQYF.

This clonotype was seen a handful of times. This chain joins TRBV2 and TRBJ1-5, with a weak D call TRBD1 (5 bases). Germline CDR1 reads SNHLY; CDR2 reads FYNNEI. Trimming stripped 4 bases from V and 1 base from J, with 14 bases between. The CDR3 covers 16 residues. The CDR3: CASSAQASGSNQPQHF. CDR3 bases: TGTGCCAGCAGTGCACAGGCCTCCGGGAGCAATCAGCCCCAGCATTTT.

The sample holds many counts of this clonotype. The CDR3 DNA is TGTGCCAGCAGTGTTCAAGCGGGGAAGTTCTACGAGCAGTACTTC. This encodes CASSVQAGKFYEQYF. The chain combines TRBV6-1 with TRBJ2-7; 7 nucleotides agree with TRBD2. This CDR3 has 15 amino acids. The V gene end was trimmed by 4 bases and the J gene end by 3 bases; junction bases not matched to a gene: 9. CDR1 is MNHNS, CDR2 SASEGT, per germline.

The sample holds a few counts of this clonotype. This chain links TRBV10-1 with TRBJ2-1; 10 positions match TRBD2. The junction had 6 bases not matched to a gene; V was cut back by 6 bases and J by 1 base. The germline V gene encodes CDR1 WNHNN and CDR2 SYGVQD (reference sequence). The CDR3 loop spans 16 amino acids. The CDR3 DNA sequence: TGCGCCAGCAGCGTGGGACTAGCGAGTTCCTACAATGAGCAGTTCTTC. Protein product: CASSVGLASSYNEQFF.

The CDR3: CSVAAASGYGYTF. CDR3 in DNA: TGCAGCGTTGCAGCGGCTTCTGGCTATGGCTACACCTTC. The chain has TRBV29-1 and TRBJ1-2; the D is unclear. Germline V gene lookup returns CDR1 SQVTM and CDR2 ANQGSEA. The CDR3 covers 13 residues. V lost 4 bases and J lost 4, with 13 bases in between.

Comments on this clonotype: Sequence at one end of the junction differs from germline and may be a read error. V is TRBV15 and J is TRBJ1-5; D is ambiguous. CDR3 length: 13 residues. The germline CDR1 and CDR2 sequences are LNHNV and YYDKDF (reference sequence). The CDR3 DNA sequence: TGTGCCACCAGCAGAGGCCCTGATAGGGTAAGGAGTTTT. Its translation: CATSRGPDRVRSF.

The genes are TRBV19 and TRBJ2-1; 11 bases fit TRBD2. V gave up 7 bases and J gave up 0 bases; unmatched junction bases: 20. CDR3 length equals 21 residues. The V gene's germline CDR1 is LNHDA and CDR2 SQIVND (reference sequence). The CDR3 region is CASNLSGRSGGGKSSYNEQFF. Written as DNA, the CDR3 is TGTGCCAGTAACTTATCTGGGCGTAGCGGGGGGGGCAAAAGCTCCTACAATGAGCAGTTCTTC. The complete variable domain, with remaining parts taken from reference TRBV19 and TRBJ2-1, reads DGGITQSPKYLFRKEGQNVTLSCEQNLNHDAMYWYRQDPGQGLRLIYYSQIVNDFQKGDIAEGYSVSREKKESFPLTVTSAQKNPTAFYLCASNLSGRSGGGKSSYNEQFFGPGTRLTVL.

The V and J genes are TRBV20-1 and TRBJ2-1, with TRBD2 matching over 14 bases. Germline V gene sequence: CDR1 DFQATT, CDR2 SNEGSKA (reference sequence). V lost 3 bases, J lost 5 bases, and 6 bases stayed unmatched. The CDR3 is 16 amino acids. CDR3 protein: CSASKRLAGGDNEQFF. Here the CDR3 DNA reads TGCAGTGCTAGTAAAAGACTAGCGGGAGGGGACAATGAGCAGTTCTTC.

The chain uses TRBV10-3 and TRBJ2-1; the D gene could be TRBD1 or TRBD2 (5 bases each). CDR1 is ENHRY and CDR2 is SYGVKD in the germline V gene. The CDR3 is 12 amino acids. V lost 9 bases and J lost 7, with 13 bases in between. The CDR3 region is CAISGPTNEQFF. CDR3 in DNA: TGTGCCATATCGGGGCCCACGAATGAGCAGTTCTTC.

This clonotype was detected a few times. This sequence joins TRBV18 and TRBJ1-2, with 9 bases aligning to TRBD1. The CDR3 loop spans 15 amino acids. V lost 3 bases and J lost 5; bases outside the gene matches: 7. CDR1 and CDR2 from the germline V gene are KGHSH and LQKENI. This chain's CDR3 is CASSPTGGHEYGYTF. Here the CDR3 DNA reads TGTGCCAGCTCACCCACAGGGGGCCATGAATATGGCTACACCTTC.

This clonotype was observed at least ten times. This sequence joins TRBV29-1 and TRBJ1-4; the D gene is possibly TRBD1 (6 bases). The CDR3 extends over 15 amino acids. The V end lost 4 bases, the J end lost 3 bases, and 15 bases lay between the germline ends. Germline lookup yields CDR1 SQVTM and CDR2 ANQGSEA. CDR3 sequence reads: CSVAVSGAANEKLFF. In DNA form, the CDR3 reads TGCAGCGTTGCGGTATCGGGGGCAGCTAATGAAAAACTGTTTTTT.

This clonotype was seen only a few times. The rearrangement links TRBV7-9 to TRBJ2-1, with a possible D match to TRBD2 (6 bases). The CDR3 loop spans 15 amino acids. V lost 6 bases and J 2 bases, leaving 14 bases between the germline ends. CDR1 and CDR2 from the germline V gene are SEHNR and FQNEAQ (reference sequence). CDR3 protein: CASSFLSGPYNEQFF. As DNA, the CDR3 is TGTGCCAGCAGTTTCCTGAGCGGGCCCTACAATGAGCAGTTCTTC.

This clonotype was detected a few times. The J gene is TRBJ1-4, the V gene TRBV2; D call uncertain. From germline, CDR1 is SNHLY and CDR2 FYNNEI. The length of the CDR3 is 13 residues. V was clipped by 4 bases and J by 0 bases, with 3 bases between them. For the CDR3, the DNA is TGTGCCAGCAGTGGAGCAACTAATGAAAAACTGTTTTTT. Translation gives CASSGATNEKLFF.

This clonotype was counted a few times. This chain connects TRBV13 to TRBJ1-3; D ambiguous. The CDR3 is made up of 16 amino acids. Between the trimmed V and J ends, which lost 5 bases and 2 bases, there was a span of 16 bases. Germline CDR1 is PRHDT and CDR2 is FYEKMQ (reference sequence). CDR3 in amino acids: CASSARLDNPGNTIYF. The CDR3 bases are TGTGCCAGCAGCGCCCGACTCGACAACCCTGGAAACACCATATATTTT.

This clonotype was observed a handful of times. The chain links TRBV19 to TRBJ1-5; no reliable D call. Germline values: CDR1 LNHDA, CDR2 SQIVND (reference sequence). Trimming removed 6 bases from V and 0 bases from J, with 12 bases in between. The CDR3 has 15 residues. This chain's CDR3 is CASRPLLGSNQPQHF. DNA for the CDR3: TGTGCCAGTAGGCCTCTCCTAGGTAGCAATCAGCCCCAGCATTTT.

This clonotype was seen a handful of times. The genes are TRBV5-1 and TRBJ2-5; 12 bases match TRBD1. Trimming at V came to 2 bases and at J to 4 bases, leaving 15 bases not matched to a gene. Germline lookup yields CDR1 SGHRS and CDR2 YFSETQ. There are 19 residues in the CDR3. CDR3 sequence: CASSFFSPGQGASAETQYF. In DNA, the CDR3 is TGCGCCAGCAGCTTTTTCTCTCCGGGACAGGGGGCGTCGGCAGAGACCCAGTACTTC.

In its sample, this clonotype was seen a few times. The rearrangement joins TRBV5-1 to TRBJ2-5; D assignment may be TRBD1 or TRBD2 (6 bases each). The CDR3 totals 15 residues. From germline, CDR1 is SGHRS and CDR2 YFSETQ. The germline V and J ends were trimmed by 7 bases and 5 bases, with 21 bases remaining between them. The CDR3 sequence: CASGELGGSMETQYF. DNA of the CDR3: TGCGCCAGCGGAGAGTTGGGGGGCAGTATGGAGACCCAGTACTTC.

This chain connects TRBV7-3 to TRBJ2-1; 12 bases line up with TRBD2. J lost 5 bases, V lost 5 bases, and 10 bases had no gene match. Germline V gene lookup returns CDR1 SGHTA and CDR2 FQGTGA. The CDR3 totals 17 residues. The DNA for the CDR3 is TGTGCCAGCAGCCCTAAGGGACTAGCGGGTATTAACAATGAGCAGTTCTTC. It is translated as CASSPKGLAGINNEQFF. Based on the CDR3 plus reference TRBV7-3 and TRBJ2-1, the full variable domain is GAGVSQTPSNKVTEKGKYVELRCDPISGHTALYWYRQSLGQGPEFLIYFQGTGAADDSGLPNDRFFAVRPEGSVSTLKIQRTERGDSAVYLCASSPKGLAGINNEQFFGPGTRLTVL.

V is TRBV18 and J is TRBJ2-1, with TRBD2 as a possible D gene (5 bases). The germline V gene has CDR1 KGHSH and CDR2 LQKENI. The V and J ends lost 1 base and 4 bases respectively, with 11 bases between them. This CDR3 spans 15 amino acids. DNA of the CDR3: TGTGCCAGCTCACCACTGAGGGCGGAGTACAATGAGCAGTTCTTC. The encoded protein is CASSPLRAEYNEQFF.

The sample holds a few counts of this clonotype. The chain employs TRBV7-2 and TRBJ2-4, with 9 bases identical to TRBD2. This CDR3 region has 15 residues. With V trimmed by 3 bases and J by 7 bases, 7 bases remained unmatched. Germline V CDR1 and CDR2: SGHTA, FQGNSA. The CDR3 loop reads CASSLGGRGANIQYF. The CDR3, as DNA: TGTGCCAGCAGCTTGGGCGGGAGGGGAGCGAACATTCAGTACTTC.

The chain recombines TRBV13 with TRBJ2-1; 11 nucleotides line up with TRBD2. From germline, CDR1 is PRHDT and CDR2 FYEKMQ (reference sequence). The length of the CDR3 is 17 residues. V lost 0 bases, J lost 6 bases, and 7 bases stayed unmatched. The CDR3 reads CASSLGFLAGGFNEQFF. In DNA form, the CDR3 reads TGTGCCAGCAGCTTAGGCTTCCTAGCGGGAGGTTTCAATGAGCAGTTCTTC.

Regarding this clonotype: A much larger clone sits a single nucleotide away, making a read error possible. The CDR3 sequence: CASSTEGPLAVFLYEQYF. As DNA, the CDR3 is TGTGCCAGTAGTACCGAGGGGCCCCTAGCGGTTTTCCTCTACGAGCAGTACTTC. V is TRBV19 and J is TRBJ2-7, with 7 bases that match TRBD2. There are 18 residues in the CDR3. Germline V gene lookup returns CDR1 LNHDA and CDR2 SQIVND (reference sequence). Unmatched junction bases numbered 18, after V lost 4 bases and J lost 3 bases. The variable domain in full, with the rest retrieved from reference TRBV19 and TRBJ2-7, is DGGITQSPKYLFRKEGQNVTLSCEQNLNHDAMYWYRQDPGQGLRLIYYSQIVNDFQKGDIAEGYSVSREKKESFPLTVTSAQKNPTAFYLCASSTEGPLAVFLYEQYFGPGTRLTVT.